The rows below give T cell receptor beta chains drawn from one sample of a study of yellow fever vaccine responses in identical twins. TCRdb analysed the RT-PCR reads with MiXCR anew, one entry per CDR3 protein. The sample includes roughly 1,200 distinct CDR3 sequences, roughly 83% of them seen just once. The material was T cells from blood (PBMCs), unsorted or a sorted subset (not recorded which), obtained before or after yellow fever vaccination (not recorded which). These receptors came from a woman aged 18 to 35 who received the yellow fever vaccine. CDR3s include the opening cysteine and the closing phenylalanine or tryptophan. The D gene is left open where the match is weak. Size values are once, few and many counts, or a class for expanded clones, and some rows have none.

j_call	v_call	clone_size	d_call	cdr3_aa	cdr3_nt
TRBJ2-7	TRBV7-6	NA	NA	CASSRTSSYEQYF	TGTGCCAGCAGCCGTACTAGCAGCTACGAGCAGTACTTC
TRBJ2-3	TRBV6-1	NA	NA	CASRGIADTQYF	TGTGCCAGCAGGGGTATCGCAGATACGCAGTATTTT
TRBJ2-1	TRBV12-3/TRBV12-4	NA	TRBD2	CASSKGLVNNEQFF	TGTGCCAGCAGCAAGGGACTAGTCAACAATGAGCAGTTCTTC
TRBJ2-7	TRBV11-3	NA	TRBD2	CASSLVGTSGSYEQYF	TGTGCCAGCAGCTTAGTGGGGACTAGCGGCTCCTACGAGCAGTACTTC
TRBJ1-6	TRBV4-3	NA	NA	CASSQAGDVSGSPLHF	TGCGCCAGCAGCCAAGCAGGGGACGTGAGTGGTTCACCCCTCCACTTT
TRBJ2-2	TRBV4-2	NA	NA	CASSQGLDTGELFF	TGTGCCAGCAGCCAAGGGCTAGACACCGGGGAGCTGTTTTTT
TRBJ1-6	TRBV11-1	NA	TRBD1	CASRRGDSENSPLHF	TGTGCCAGCAGGCGTGGGGACAGCGAAAATTCACCCCTCCACTTT
TRBJ2-7	TRBV4-3	NA	TRBD2	CASSQGGTSDRLF	TGCGCCAGCAGCCAAGGCGGGACTAGCGACAGGCTCTTC
TRBJ2-1	TRBV11-3	NA	TRBD2	CASSFGTTGYNEQFF	TGTGCCAGCAGCTTTGGGACTACCGGTTACAATGAGCAGTTCTTC
TRBJ1-6	TRBV10-1	NA	TRBD1	CASTGTGGSYNSPLHF	TGCGCCAGCACCGGGACAGGGGGCTCCTATAATTCACCCCTCCACTTT
TRBJ2-1	TRBV7-9	few	NA	CASSLPDDEQFF	TGTGCCAGCAGCTTACCGGACGATGAGCAGTTCTTC
TRBJ2-1	TRBV4-2	NA	NA	CASSQEAAGNYNEQFF	TGTGCCAGCAGCCAAGAAGCCGCAGGGAACTACAATGAGCAGTTCTTC
TRBJ2-2	TRBV19	NA	NA	CASSTATGELFF	TGTGCCAGTAGTACGGCCACCGGGGAGCTGTTTTTT
TRBJ2-1	TRBV10-3	once	NA	CAITEQDYLGEQFF	TGTGCCATCACCGAGCAGGACTATTTGGGTGAGCAGTTCTTC
TRBJ2-1	TRBV15	NA	NA	CATSNPWNNEQFF	TGTGCCACCAGCAACCCTTGGAACAATGAGCAGTTCTTC
TRBJ2-7	TRBV6-2/TRBV6-3	NA	NA	CASSYKQIYEQYF	TGTGCCAGCAGTTACAAACAGATCTACGAGCAGTACTTC
TRBJ2-7	TRBV12-3/TRBV12-4	few	TRBD2	CASSSLAGVSYEQYF	TGTGCCAGCAGTTCTCTAGCGGGAGTGTCCTACGAGCAGTACTTC
TRBJ2-2	TRBV11-2	NA	NA	CASSLHTGELFF	TGTGCCAGCAGCTTACATACCGGGGAGCTGTTTTTT
TRBJ1-1	TRBV12-3/TRBV12-4	NA	TRBD1	CASRQRQTGSTEAFF	TGTGCCAGCAGACAACGACAGACAGGGTCCACTGAAGCTTTCTTT
TRBJ2-7	TRBV4-3	NA	NA	CASSPQFTGSYEQYF	TGCGCCAGCAGCCCCCAGTTCACAGGCTCCTACGAGCAGTACTTC
TRBJ2-7	TRBV28	NA	TRBD2	CASSTGTRTYEQYF	TGTGCCAGCAGCACCGGGACTAGAACCTACGAGCAGTACTTC
TRBJ2-7	TRBV11-1	NA	TRBD2	CASSLVGREGEQYF	TGTGCCAGCAGCTTAGTAGGTCGGGAGGGCGAGCAGTACTTC
TRBJ1-1	TRBV6-2/TRBV6-3	NA	NA	CASSYEGGRNTEAFF	TGTGCCAGCAGTTACGAGGGGGGGAGGAACACTGAAGCTTTCTTT
TRBJ2-3	TRBV7-3	NA	NA	CASSLSSDTQYF	TGTGCCAGCAGCTTAAGTTCAGATACGCAGTATTTT
TRBJ2-5	TRBV7-6	NA	NA	CASSLIKQETQYF	TGTGCCAGCAGCCTCATAAAACAAGAGACCCAGTACTTC
TRBJ2-7	TRBV23-1	NA	NA	CASSQFPPYEQYF	TGCGCCAGCAGTCAATTTCCCCCCTACGAGCAGTACTTC
TRBJ2-7	TRBV10-3	NA	NA	CAIRTGGSYEQYF	TGTGCCATCAGGACCGGCGGATCCTACGAGCAGTACTTC
TRBJ2-7	TRBV10-3	NA	NA	CAIRTQGTYEQYF	TGTGCCATCAGGACTCAAGGGACCTACGAGCAGTACTTC
TRBJ1-2	TRBV6-5	NA	TRBD1	CASSSTGTGAYGYTF	TGTGCCAGCAGTTCGACCGGGACAGGGGCCTATGGCTACACCTTC
TRBJ2-7	TRBV19	NA	TRBD1	CASSVDRGRYEQYF	TGTGCCAGTAGTGTCGACAGGGGAAGGTACGAGCAGTACTTC
TRBJ1-2	TRBV7-3	NA	NA	CASSLGRSF	TGTGCCAGCAGCTTAGGCCGGAGCTTC
TRBJ1-1	TRBV11-2	NA	NA	CASSLSRVAEAFF	TGTGCCAGCAGCCTAAGTCGGGTTGCTGAAGCTTTCTTT
TRBJ2-5	TRBV11-1	NA	TRBD2	CAGMASGSQTQYF	TGTGCTGGGATGGCTAGCGGGAGTCAGACCCAGTACTTC
TRBJ2-3	TRBV13	once	TRBD2	CASRLAGPADTQYF	TGTGCCAGCAGGCTAGCGGGCCCGGCAGATACGCAGTATTTT
TRBJ1-2	TRBV4-1	few	NA	CASSLEELGEHGYTF	TGCGCCAGCAGCCTGGAGGAACTCGGGGAACATGGCTACACCTTC
TRBJ1-1	TRBV10-3	NA	TRBD1	CAIKRQGGDTEAFF	TGTGCCATCAAGAGACAGGGAGGAGACACTGAAGCTTTCTTT
TRBJ2-7	TRBV18	NA	NA	CASSQGGEQYF	TGTGCCAGCTCCCAAGGGGGGGAGCAGTACTTC
TRBJ1-2	TRBV13	NA	TRBD1	CASTRDRGQAYGYTF	TGTGCCAGCACCAGGGACAGGGGACAGGCCTATGGCTACACCTTC
TRBJ1-5	TRBV12-3/TRBV12-4	once	TRBD1	CASSLRLDRGRAQHF	TGTGCCAGCAGTCTAAGATTGGACAGGGGGCGAGCCCAGCATTTT
TRBJ2-7	TRBV15	NA	NA	CATSGGDRLTYEQYF	TGTGCCACCAGCGGGGGGGACAGATTGACCTACGAGCAGTACTTC
TRBJ1-6	TRBV10-3	NA	NA	CAISDRAPSNSPLHF	TGTGCCATCAGTGACCGGGCGCCAAGTAATTCACCCCTCCACTTT
TRBJ1-1	TRBV7-2	NA	NA	CASSLVKVTEAFF	TGTGCCAGCAGCTTAGTCAAGGTAACTGAAGCTTTCTTT
TRBJ2-1	TRBV6-1	NA	NA	CASSEDGGDEQFF	TGTGCCAGCAGTGAAGATGGGGGCGATGAGCAGTTCTTC
TRBJ1-1	TRBV4-1	NA	TRBD1	CASSSPTQGAGAFF	TGCGCCAGCAGCTCACCGACGCAGGGGGCGGGAGCTTTCTTT
TRBJ1-6	TRBV18	NA	NA	CASSPRDGHNSPLHF	TGTGCCAGCTCACCTAGGGACGGACATAATTCACCCCTCCACTTT
TRBJ2-5	TRBV11-2	NA	NA	CASSLSRAQETQYF	TGTGCCAGCAGCTTATCCAGGGCTCAAGAGACCCAGTACTTC
TRBJ2-7	TRBV4-1	NA	TRBD2	CASSQIGRGDYEQYF	TGCGCCAGCAGCCAAATCGGGAGGGGGGACTACGAGCAGTACTTC
TRBJ2-3	TRBV5-1	NA	NA	CASSLEQGDTQYF	TGCGCCAGCAGCTTGGAACAGGGAGATACGCAGTATTTT
TRBJ2-5	TRBV28	once	TRBD2	CASSFFRGGAESQYF	TGTGCCAGCAGTTTCTTCCGCGGGGGGGCCGAAAGCCAGTACTTC
TRBJ1-1	TRBV19	NA	NA	CASSQGRGTEAFF	TGTGCCAGTAGTCAGGGTCGGGGTACTGAAGCTTTCTTT
TRBJ2-3	TRBV11-1	NA	NA	CADTSYGRLGAFGTDTQYF	TGTGCCGACACAAGCTACGGGCGACTAGGAGCCTTTGGCACAGATACGCAGTATTTT
TRBJ2-7	TRBV4-1	NA	NA	CASSQEFDRWVYEQYF	TGCGCCAGCAGCCAAGAATTTGACAGGTGGGTCTACGAGCAGTACTTC
TRBJ2-1	TRBV11-2	NA	TRBD1	CASSLLAGTGRSYNEQFF	TGTGCCAGCAGCTTACTCGCTGGGACAGGGCGATCCTACAATGAGCAGTTCTTC
TRBJ2-7	TRBV20-1	NA	NA	CSAHIVQGEQYF	TGCAGTGCACACATCGTCCAGGGGGAGCAGTACTTC
TRBJ2-5	TRBV6-1	NA	TRBD2	CASGGIGGVETQYF	TGTGCGAGTGGGGGTATTGGGGGGGTAGAGACCCAGTACTTC
TRBJ2-5	TRBV29-1	NA	TRBD2	CSVSAGGETQYF	TGCAGCGTCTCGGCGGGGGGAGAGACCCAGTACTTC
TRBJ2-1	TRBV6-4	NA	TRBD1	CASSDSGTGGWNEQFF	TGTGCCAGCAGTGACTCCGGGACAGGGGGGTGGAATGAGCAGTTCTTC